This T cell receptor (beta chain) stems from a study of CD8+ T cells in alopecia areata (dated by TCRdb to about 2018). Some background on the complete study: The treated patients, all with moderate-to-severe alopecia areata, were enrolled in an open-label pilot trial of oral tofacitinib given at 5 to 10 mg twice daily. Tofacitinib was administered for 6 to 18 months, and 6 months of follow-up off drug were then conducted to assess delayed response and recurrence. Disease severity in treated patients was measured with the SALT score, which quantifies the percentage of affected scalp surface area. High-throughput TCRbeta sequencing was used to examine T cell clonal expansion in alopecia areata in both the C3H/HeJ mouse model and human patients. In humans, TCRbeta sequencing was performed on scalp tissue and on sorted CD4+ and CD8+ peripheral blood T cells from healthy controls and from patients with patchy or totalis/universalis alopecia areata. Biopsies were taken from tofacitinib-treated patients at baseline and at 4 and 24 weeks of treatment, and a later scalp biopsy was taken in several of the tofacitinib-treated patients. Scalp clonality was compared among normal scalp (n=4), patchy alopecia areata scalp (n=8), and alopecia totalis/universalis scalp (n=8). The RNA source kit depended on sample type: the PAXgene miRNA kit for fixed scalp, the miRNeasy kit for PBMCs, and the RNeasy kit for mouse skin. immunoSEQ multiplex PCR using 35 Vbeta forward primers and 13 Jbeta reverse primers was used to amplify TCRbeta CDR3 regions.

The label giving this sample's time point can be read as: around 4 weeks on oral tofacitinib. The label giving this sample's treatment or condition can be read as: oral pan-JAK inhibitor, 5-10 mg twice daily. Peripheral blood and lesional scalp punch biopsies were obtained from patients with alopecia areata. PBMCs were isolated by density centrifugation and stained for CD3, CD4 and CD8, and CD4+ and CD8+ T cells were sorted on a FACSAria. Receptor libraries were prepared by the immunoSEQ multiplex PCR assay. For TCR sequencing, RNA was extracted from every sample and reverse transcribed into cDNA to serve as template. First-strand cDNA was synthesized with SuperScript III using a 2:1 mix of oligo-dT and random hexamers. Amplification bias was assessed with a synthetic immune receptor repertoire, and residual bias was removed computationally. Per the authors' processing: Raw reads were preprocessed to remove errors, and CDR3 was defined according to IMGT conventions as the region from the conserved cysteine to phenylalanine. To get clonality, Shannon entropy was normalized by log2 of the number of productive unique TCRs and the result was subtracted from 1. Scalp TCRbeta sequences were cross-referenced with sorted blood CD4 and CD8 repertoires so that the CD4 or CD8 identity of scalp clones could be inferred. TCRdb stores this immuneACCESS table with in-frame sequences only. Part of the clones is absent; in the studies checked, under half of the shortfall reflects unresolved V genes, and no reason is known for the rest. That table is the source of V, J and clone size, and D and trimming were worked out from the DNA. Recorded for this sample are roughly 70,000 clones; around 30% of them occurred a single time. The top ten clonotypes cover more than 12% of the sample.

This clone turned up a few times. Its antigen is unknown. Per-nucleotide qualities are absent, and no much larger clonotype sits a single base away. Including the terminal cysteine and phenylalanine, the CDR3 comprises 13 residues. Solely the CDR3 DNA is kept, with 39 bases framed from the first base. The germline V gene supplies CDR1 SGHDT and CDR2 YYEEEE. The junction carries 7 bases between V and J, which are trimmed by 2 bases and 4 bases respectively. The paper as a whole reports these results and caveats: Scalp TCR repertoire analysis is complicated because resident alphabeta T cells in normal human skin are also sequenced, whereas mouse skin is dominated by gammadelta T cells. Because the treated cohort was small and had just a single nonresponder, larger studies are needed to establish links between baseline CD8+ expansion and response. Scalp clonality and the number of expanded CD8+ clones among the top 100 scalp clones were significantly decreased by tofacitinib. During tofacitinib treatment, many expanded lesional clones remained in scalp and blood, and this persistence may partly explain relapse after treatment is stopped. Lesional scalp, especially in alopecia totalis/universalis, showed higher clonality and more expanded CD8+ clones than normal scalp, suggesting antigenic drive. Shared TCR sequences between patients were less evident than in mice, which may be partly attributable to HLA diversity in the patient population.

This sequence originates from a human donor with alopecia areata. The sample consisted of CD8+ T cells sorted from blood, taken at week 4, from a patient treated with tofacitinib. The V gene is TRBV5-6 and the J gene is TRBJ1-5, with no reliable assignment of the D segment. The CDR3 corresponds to CASSFLPNQPQHF. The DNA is TGTGCCAGCAGCTTCTTGCCTAATCAGCCCCAGCATTTT.